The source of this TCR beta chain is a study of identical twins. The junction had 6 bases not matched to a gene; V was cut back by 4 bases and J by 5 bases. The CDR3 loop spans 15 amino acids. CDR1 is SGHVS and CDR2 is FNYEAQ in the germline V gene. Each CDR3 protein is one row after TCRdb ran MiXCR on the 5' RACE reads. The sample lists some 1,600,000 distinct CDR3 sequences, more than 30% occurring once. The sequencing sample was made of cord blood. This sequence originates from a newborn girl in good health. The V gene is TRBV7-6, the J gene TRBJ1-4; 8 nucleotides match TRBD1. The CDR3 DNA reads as TGTGCCAGCAGCTGGAGGACAGGGATGAATGAAAAACTGTTTTTT. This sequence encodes CASSWRTGMNEKLFF.